This TCR beta chain is from a study of cytomegalovirus exposure and HLA in healthy donors. Amplification used 60 Vbeta primers and 13 Jbeta primers. Clones were read by immunoSEQ multiplex PCR, and TCRdb kept only the in-frame ones, dropping some. The profile covers about 190,000 clones, with about 84% appearing a single time and about 3.8% taken by the ten largest. As to this clone: Its antigen is unknown. Other DNA sequences in the same sample also yield this CDR3.

Study-wide points: Segments of the TCR beta V type were, in most cases, productive about 87% or about 30% of the time in an earlier analysis.

Germline values: CDR1 SGHDN, CDR2 FVKESK. Between the trimmed V and J ends, which lost 3 bases and 5 bases, there was a span of 7 bases. The CDR3 is 12 residues long. The sequence was collected from a man aged 45-65 years in good health and CMV-seronegative. The sample comprised PBMCs. V gene TRBV14 combines with J gene TRBJ1-2; weak D call: TRBD1 (6 bases). Written as DNA, the CDR3 is TGTGCCAGCAGCCAGACAGGTTATGGCTACACCTTC. Amino acid sequence: CASSQTGYGYTF.